The sequence of this TCR beta chain was determined in a study of cytomegalovirus exposure and HLA in healthy donors. With 60 Vbeta and 13 Jbeta primers, the PCR was carried out. Original handling: A follow-up analysis tallied tens of millions of unique TCR beta chains, roughly 10 million shared. TCRdb's copy holds only in-frame clones and misses some; the assay was immunoSEQ multiplex PCR. V, J and clone size are taken as reported in that table, and D and trimming were inferred from the DNA itself. This table holds about 160,000 clones, over 75% found once. Study-level points and caveats: Follow-up analysis later connected one missense variant in DCLRE1C with trimming of TCR beta V- and J-genes. About 87% or about 30% of the time was how often most TCR beta V segments were productive, according to an earlier analysis.

On this clone itself: The antigen is unknown.

The source of this sequence is a woman aged 45-65 years in good health and CMV-seropositive. Material for sequencing was PBMCs.

CDR3 coding DNA: TGTGCCAGCAGCTCCGCGAGGGGGCAGGGGGCTTCTCTCACTGAAGCTTTCTTT. This translates into CASSSARGQGASLTEAFF. The chain carries TRBV5-4 and TRBJ1-1; 8 bases fit TRBD1. Germline assignment: CDR1 SGHNT and CDR2 YYREEE (reference sequence). The CDR3 contains 18 residues. J was trimmed by 4 bases and V by 3 bases; bases with no gene match: 17.